This TCR beta chain was captured by sequencing in a study of identifying expanded T cells in peripheral blood. Data came from immunoSEQ multiplex PCR; TCRdb stores just in-frame clones and leaves some out. The sample holds about 130,000 clones, 70% to 90% seen once. The CDR3 has 16 amino acids. Germline trimming cut 4 bases from V and 9 bases from J; bases unmatched to any gene: 12. Germline V gene data show CDR1 as SGHDN and CDR2 as FVKESK. The chain has TRBV14 and TRBJ2-5; 12 bases line up with TRBD2. The sequencing sample was made of blood. The clonotype originates from a person aged 18 to 75 in good health. CDR3 DNA: TGTGCCAGCAGCCCCCGACTAGCGGGGGCCAGGGGGCCCCAGTACTTC. Amino acid sequence: CASSPRLAGARGPQYF.